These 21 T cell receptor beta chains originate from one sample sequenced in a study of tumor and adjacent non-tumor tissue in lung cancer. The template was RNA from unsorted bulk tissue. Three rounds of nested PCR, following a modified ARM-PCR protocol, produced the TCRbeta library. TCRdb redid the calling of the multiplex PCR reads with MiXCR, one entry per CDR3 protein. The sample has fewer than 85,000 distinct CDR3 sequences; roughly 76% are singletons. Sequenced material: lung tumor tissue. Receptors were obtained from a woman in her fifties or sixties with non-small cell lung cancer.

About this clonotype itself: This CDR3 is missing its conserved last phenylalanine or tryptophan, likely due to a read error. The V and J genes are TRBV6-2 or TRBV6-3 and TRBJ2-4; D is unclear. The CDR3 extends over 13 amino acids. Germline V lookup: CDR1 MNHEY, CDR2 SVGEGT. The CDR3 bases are TGTGCCAGCAGGTACTCTAGTCCGAACATTCAGTACCTC. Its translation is CASRYSSPNIQYL.

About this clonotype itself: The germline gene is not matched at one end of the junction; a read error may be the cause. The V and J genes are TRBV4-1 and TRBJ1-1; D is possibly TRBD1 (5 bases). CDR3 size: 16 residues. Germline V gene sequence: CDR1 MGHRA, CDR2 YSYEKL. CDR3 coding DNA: TGCACCAGGAGCCAAGATCGTTACAGGACGAACACTGTAGCTTTCTTT. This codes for CTRSQDRYRTNTVAFF.

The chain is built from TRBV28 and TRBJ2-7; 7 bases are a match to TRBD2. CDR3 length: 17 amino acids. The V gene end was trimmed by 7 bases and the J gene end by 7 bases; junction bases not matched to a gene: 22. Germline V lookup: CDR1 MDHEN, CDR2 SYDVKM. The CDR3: CASIILGLAEQQYEQYF. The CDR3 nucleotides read TGTGCCAGCATTATACTCGGTCTAGCGGAACAACAATATGAGCAGTACTTC.

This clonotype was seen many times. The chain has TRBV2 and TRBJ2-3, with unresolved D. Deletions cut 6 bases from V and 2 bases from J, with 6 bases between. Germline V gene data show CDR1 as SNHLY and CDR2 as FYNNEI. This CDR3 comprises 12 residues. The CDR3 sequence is CASRPDTDTQYF. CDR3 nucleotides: TGTGCCAGCAGGCCTGACACAGATACGCAGTATTTT.

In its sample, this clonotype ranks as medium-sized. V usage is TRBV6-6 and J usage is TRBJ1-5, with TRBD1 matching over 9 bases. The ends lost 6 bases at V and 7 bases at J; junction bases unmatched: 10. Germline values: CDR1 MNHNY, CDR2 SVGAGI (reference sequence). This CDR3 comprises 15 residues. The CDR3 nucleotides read TGTGCCAGCAGACAGACAGGGGGTGCAGGGCAGCCCCAGCATTTT. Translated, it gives CASRQTGGAGQPQHF.

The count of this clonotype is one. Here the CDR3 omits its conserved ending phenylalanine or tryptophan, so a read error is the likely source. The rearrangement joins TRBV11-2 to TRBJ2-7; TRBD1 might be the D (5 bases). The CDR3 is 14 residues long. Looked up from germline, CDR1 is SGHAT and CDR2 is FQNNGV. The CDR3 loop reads CTSSLGQFSSEQYL. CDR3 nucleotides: TGTACCAGCAGCTTGGGGCAGTTCTCGTCCGAGCAGTACTTA.

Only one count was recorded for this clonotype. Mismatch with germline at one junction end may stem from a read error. This chain's CDR3 is CAGSSGNPPGTQYF. The CDR3, as DNA: TGTGCCGGCAGTTCCGGGAACCCACCGGGGACCCAGTACTTC. The chain has TRBV6-6 and TRBJ2-5, with D possibly being TRBD2 (5 bases). The CDR3 loop spans 14 amino acids. Per the germline V gene, CDR1 is MNHNY and CDR2 is SVGAGI (reference sequence).

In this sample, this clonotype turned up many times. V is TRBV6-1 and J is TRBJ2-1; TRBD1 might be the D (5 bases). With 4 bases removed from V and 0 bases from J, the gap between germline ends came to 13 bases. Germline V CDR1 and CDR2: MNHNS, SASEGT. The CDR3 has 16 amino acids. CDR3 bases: TGTGCCAGCAGTGCTATAGGGGAAGGCTCCTACAATGAGCAGTTCTTC. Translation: CASSAIGEGSYNEQFF.

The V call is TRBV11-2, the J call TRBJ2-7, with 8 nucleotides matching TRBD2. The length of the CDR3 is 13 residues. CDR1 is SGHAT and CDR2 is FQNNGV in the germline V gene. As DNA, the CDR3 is TGTACCTGCAGACCAGCGGGAGTCGACGAGCAGTACTTC. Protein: CTCRPAGVDEQYF.

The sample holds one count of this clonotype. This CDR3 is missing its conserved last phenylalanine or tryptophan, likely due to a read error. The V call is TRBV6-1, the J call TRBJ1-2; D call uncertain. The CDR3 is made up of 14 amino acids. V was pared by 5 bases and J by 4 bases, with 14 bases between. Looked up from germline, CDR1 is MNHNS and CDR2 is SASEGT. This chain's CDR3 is CASSKRPSSYGYTI. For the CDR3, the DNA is TGTGCCAGCAGTAAACGGCCCAGCAGCTATGGCTACACCATC.

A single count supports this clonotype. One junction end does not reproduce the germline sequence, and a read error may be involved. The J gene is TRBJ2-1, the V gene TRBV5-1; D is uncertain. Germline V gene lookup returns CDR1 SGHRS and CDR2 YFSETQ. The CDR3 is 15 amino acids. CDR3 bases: TGCGCCAACAGCTTGGACGGAATGGCCTACAATGAGCAGTTCTTC. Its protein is CANSLDGMAYNEQFF. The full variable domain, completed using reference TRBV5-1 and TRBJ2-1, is KAGVTQTPRYLIKTRGQQVTLSCSPISGHRSVSWYQQTPGQGLQFLFEYFSETQRNKGNFPGRFSGRQFSNSRSEMNVSTLELGDSALYLCANSLDGMAYNEQFFGPGTRLTVL.

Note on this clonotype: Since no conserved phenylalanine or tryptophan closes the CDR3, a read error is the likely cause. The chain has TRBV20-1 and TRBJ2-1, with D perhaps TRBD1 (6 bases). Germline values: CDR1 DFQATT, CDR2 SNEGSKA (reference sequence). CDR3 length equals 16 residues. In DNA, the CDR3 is TGCAGAGCTAGAGATCTTTTGAGACAGGATTACAATGAGCAGTTCATC. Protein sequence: CRARDLLRQDYNEQFI.

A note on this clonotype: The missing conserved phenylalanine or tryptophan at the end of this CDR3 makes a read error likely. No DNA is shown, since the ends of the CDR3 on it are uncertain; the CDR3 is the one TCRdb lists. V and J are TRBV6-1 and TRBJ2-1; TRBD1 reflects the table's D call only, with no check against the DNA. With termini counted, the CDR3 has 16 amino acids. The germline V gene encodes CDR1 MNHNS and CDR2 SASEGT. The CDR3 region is CASKSLTGSFVNEQFL.

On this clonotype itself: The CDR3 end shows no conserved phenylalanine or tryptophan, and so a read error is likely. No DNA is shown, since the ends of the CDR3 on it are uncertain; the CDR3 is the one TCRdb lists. CDR3 region: CAISDRLAGTVMQLL. The chain combines TRBV6-1 with TRBJ2-1; the table calls TRBD2, which could not be checked here. CDR1 and CDR2 from the germline V gene are MNHNS and SASEGT. The CDR3 comprises 15 residues, both ends counted.

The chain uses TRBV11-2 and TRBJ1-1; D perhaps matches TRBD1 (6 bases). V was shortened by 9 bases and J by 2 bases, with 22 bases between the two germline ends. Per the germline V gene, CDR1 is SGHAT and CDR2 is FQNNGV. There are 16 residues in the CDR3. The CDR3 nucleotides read TGTGCCAGAAGCCTACGTACTCGACAGGACAACACTGAAGCTTTCTTT. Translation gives CARSLRTRQDNTEAFF.

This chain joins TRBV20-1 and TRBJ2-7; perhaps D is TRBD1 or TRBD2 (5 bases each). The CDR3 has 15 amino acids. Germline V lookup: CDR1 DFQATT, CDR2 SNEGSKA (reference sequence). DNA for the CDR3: TGCAGGACTCCGAGCCCGGGGATGGGGCCCTACGAGCAGTACTTC. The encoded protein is CRTPSPGMGPYEQYF.

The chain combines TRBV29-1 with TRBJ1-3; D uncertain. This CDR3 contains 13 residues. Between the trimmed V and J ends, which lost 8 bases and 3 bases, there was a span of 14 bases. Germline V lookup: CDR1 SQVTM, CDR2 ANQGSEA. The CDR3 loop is CSIVRNYGNTIYF. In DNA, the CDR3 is TGCAGCATTGTTAGAAACTATGGAAACACCATATATTTT.

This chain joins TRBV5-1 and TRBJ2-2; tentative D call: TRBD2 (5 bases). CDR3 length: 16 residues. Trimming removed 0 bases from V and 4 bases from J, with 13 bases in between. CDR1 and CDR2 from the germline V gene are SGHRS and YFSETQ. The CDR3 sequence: CASSLDPGSITGELFF. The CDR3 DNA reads TGCGCCAGCAGCTTGGATCCGGGGTCGATCACCGGGGAGCTGTTTTTT.

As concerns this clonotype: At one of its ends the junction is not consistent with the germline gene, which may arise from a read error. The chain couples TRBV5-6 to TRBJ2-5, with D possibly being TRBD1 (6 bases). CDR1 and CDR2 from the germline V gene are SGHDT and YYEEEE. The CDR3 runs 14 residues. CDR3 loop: CASRLDGQQETRYF. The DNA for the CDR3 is TGTGCCAGCAGATTGGATGGACAGCAAGAGACCCGGTACTTC.

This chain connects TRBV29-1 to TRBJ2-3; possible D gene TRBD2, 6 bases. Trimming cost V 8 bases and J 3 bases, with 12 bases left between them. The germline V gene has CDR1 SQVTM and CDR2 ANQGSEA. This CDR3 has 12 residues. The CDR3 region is CSRLDLTDTQYF. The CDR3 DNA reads TGCAGCAGACTAGATCTGACAGATACGCAGTATTTT.

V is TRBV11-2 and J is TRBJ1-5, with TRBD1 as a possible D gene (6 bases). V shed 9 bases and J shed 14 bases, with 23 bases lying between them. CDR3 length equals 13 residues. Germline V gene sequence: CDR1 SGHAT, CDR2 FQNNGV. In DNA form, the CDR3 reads TGTGCCAGTAGCGAAGACAGGAACCATCCCAAGCATTTT. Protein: CASSEDRNHPKHF.